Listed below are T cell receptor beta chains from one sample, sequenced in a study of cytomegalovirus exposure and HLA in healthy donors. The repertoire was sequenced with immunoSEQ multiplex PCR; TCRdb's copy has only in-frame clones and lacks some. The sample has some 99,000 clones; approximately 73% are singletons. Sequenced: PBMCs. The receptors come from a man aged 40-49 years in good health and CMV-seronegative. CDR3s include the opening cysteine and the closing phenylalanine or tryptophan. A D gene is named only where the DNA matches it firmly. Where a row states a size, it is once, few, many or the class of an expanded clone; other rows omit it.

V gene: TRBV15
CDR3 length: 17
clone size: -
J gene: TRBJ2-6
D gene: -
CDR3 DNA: TGTGCCACCAGCAGAGTCCTCAACGGGGCTGGGGCCAACGTCCTGACTTTC
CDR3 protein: CATSRVLNGAGANVLTF

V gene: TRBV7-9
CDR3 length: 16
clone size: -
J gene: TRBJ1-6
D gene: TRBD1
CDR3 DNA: TGTTCCAGCAGCTCAGGGACAGGGACTTCTAATTCACCCCTCCACTTT
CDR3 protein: CSSSSGTGTSNSPLHF

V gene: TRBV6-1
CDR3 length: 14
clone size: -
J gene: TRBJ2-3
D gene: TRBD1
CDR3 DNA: TGTGCCACCAAAACAGGGGCAAGCACAGATACGCAGTATTTT
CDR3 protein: CATKTGASTDTQYF

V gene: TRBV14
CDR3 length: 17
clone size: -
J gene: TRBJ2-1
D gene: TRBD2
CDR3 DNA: TGTGCCAGCAGCCAAGGTAGCATCCTTTGGGGAGGGAATGAGCAGTTCTTC
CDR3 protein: CASSQGSILWGGNEQFF

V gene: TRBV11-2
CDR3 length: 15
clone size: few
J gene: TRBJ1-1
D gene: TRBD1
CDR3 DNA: TGTGCCAGCCGCGCGGCGCAGGGGGGGAACACTGAAGCTTTCTTT
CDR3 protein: CASRAAQGGNTEAFF

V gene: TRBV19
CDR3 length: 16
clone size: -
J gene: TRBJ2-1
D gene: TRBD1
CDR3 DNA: TGTGCCAGTAGTAGAGCCGGGACAGGGTCCTACAATGAGCAGTTCTTC
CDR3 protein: CASSRAGTGSYNEQFF

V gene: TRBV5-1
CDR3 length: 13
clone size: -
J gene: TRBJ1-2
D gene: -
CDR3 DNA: TGCGCCAGCAGCTTGCGGGAGAACTATGGCTACACCTTC
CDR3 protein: CASSLRENYGYTF

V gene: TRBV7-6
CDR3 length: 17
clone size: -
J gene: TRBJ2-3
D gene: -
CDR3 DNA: TGTGCCAGCAGCTTAGTCGCGCTAGACCGACGCACAGATACGCAGTATTTT
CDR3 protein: CASSLVALDRRTDTQYF

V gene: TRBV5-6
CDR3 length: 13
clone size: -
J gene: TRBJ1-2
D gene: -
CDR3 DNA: TGTGCCAGCAGCCCCGGGGAAAACTATGGCTACACCTTC
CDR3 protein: CASSPGENYGYTF

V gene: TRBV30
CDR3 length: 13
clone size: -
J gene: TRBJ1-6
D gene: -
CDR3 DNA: TGTGCCCGGAGTTTGGGGCAGAATTCACCCCTCCACTTT
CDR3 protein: CARSLGQNSPLHF

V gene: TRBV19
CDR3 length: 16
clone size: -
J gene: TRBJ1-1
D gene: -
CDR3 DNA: TGTGCCAGTAGTCCTGGGCTTAGACAGGTAAACACTGAAGCTTTCTTT
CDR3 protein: CASSPGLRQVNTEAFF

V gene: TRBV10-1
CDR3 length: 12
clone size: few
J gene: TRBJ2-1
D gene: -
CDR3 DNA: TGCGCCAGCCGCCCCCCGGTTTCTGAGCAGTTCTTC
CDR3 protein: CASRPPVSEQFF

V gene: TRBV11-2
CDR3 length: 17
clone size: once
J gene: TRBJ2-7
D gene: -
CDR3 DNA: TGTGCCAGCAGCTCCAGGGGACGGTCAGCCGCTTCCTACGAGCAGTACTTC
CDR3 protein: CASSSRGRSAASYEQYF

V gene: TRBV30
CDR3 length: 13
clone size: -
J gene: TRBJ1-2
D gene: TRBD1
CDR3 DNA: TGTGCCTGGATCGACAGGGTGGTGCGTGGCTACACCTTC
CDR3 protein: CAWIDRVVRGYTF

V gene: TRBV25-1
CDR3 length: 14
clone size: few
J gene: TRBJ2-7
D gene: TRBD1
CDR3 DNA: TGTGCCAGCAGTGGGGACAGGCCGACCTACGAGCAGTACTTC
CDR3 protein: CASSGDRPTYEQYF

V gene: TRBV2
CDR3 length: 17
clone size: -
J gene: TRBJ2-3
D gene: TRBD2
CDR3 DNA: TGTGCCAGCAGTGAAGCGGGACTAGCGGGGTACACAGATACGCAGTATTTT
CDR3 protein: CASSEAGLAGYTDTQYF

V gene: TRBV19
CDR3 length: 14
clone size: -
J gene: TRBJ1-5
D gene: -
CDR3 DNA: TGTGCCAGTAAAGAAGGACAGTGGAATCAGCCCCAGCATTTT
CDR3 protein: CASKEGQWNQPQHF

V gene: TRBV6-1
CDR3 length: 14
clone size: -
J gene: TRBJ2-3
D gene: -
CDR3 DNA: TGTGCCAGCAGTGTATTAGTTAGCACAGATACGCAGTATTTT
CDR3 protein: CASSVLVSTDTQYF

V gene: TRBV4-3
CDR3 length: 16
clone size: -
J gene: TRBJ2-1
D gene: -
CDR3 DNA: TGCGCCAGCAGCCAAGACAGAGGCCGCCCCATCAATGAGCAGTTCTTC
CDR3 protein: CASSQDRGRPINEQFF

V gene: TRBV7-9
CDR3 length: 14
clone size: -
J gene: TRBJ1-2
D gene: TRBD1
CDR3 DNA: TGTGCCAGCAGCACCGGGACAGGGACCTATGGCTACACCTTC
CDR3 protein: CASSTGTGTYGYTF

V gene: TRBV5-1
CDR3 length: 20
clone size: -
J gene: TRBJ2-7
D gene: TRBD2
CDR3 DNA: TGCGCCAGCAGCGCAGCATCCCCCGGGACTAGCGGGGGGGCCACCTACGAGCAGTACTTC
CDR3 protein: CASSAASPGTSGGATYEQYF

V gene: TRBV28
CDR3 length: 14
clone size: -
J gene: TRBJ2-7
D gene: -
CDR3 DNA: TGTGCCAGCAGTTTATCGGAGGCCTACTACGAGCAGTACTTC
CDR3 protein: CASSLSEAYYEQYF

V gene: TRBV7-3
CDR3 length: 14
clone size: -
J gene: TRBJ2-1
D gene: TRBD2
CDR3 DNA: TGTGCCAGCAGCTTTGGACTAGAAAGCAATGAGCAGTTCTTC
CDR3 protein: CASSFGLESNEQFF

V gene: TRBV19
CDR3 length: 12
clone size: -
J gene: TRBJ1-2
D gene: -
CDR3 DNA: TGTGCCAGTAGTCTGACAGCGAAGTACTACACCTTC
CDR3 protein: CASSLTAKYYTF

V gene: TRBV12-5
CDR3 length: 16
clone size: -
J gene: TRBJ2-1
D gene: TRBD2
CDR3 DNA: TGTGCTAGTGGTTTGGTACATCGGGGGGGCGGAAATGAGCAGTTCTTC
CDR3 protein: CASGLVHRGGGNEQFF

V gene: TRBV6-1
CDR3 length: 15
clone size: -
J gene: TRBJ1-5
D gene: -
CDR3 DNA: TGTGCCAGCAGTGAAGTTCGGGGGGGCAATCAGCCCCAGCATTTT
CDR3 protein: CASSEVRGGNQPQHF

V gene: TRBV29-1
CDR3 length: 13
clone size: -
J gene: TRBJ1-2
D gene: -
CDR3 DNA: TGCAGCGTTGAAGGGTTGGGAACAGGAGGCTACACCTTC
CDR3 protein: CSVEGLGTGGYTF

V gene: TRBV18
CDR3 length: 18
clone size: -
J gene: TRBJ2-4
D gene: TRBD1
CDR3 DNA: TGTGCCAGCTCACCACCGGGGTTGGGACAGTCACCGGTAAACATTCAGTACTTC
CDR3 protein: CASSPPGLGQSPVNIQYF

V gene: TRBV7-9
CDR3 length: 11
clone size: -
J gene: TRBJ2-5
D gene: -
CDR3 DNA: TGTGCCAGCACTATCTTGGAGACCCAGTACTTC
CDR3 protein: CASTILETQYF

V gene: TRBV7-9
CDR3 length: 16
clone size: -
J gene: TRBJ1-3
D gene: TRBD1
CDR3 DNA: TGTGCCAGCAGCCCGACAGGGGGGAGAACTGGAAACACCATATATTTT
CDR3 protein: CASSPTGGRTGNTIYF

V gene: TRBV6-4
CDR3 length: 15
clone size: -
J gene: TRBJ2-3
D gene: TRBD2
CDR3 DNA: TGTGCCAGCAGTGAGGGACTAGCGGGGGCAGATACGCAGTATTTT
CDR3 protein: CASSEGLAGADTQYF

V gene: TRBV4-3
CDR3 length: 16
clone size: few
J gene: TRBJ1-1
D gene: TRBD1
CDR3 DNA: TGCGCCAGCAGCCAAGATAAGACAGGGAGGTACACTGAAGCTTTCTTT
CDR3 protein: CASSQDKTGRYTEAFF

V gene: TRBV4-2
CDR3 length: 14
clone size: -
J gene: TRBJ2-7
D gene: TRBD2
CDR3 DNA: TGTGCCAGCAGCCAAGAATGGGGGGGTTGGGAGCAGTACTTC
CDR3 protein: CASSQEWGGWEQYF

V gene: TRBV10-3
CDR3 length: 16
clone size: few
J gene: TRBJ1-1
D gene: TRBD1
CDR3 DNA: TGTGCCATCAGTGAGTCGACAGGGAGAGGGAGGACTGAAGCTTTCTTT
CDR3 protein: CAISESTGRGRTEAFF

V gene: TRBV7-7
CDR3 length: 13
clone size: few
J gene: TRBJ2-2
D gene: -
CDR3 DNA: TGTGCTAGCAGCTTAGCAGCGACCGGGGAGCTGTTTTTT
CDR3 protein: CASSLAATGELFF

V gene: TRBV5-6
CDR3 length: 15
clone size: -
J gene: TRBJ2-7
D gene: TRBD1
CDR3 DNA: TGTGCCAGCAGCTTGTTCGGACAGGCGGCCGACGAGCAGTACTTC
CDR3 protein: CASSLFGQAADEQYF

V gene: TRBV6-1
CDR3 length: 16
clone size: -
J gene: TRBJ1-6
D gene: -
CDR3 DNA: TGTGCCAGCAGTGAAGCGAGGGCCAGGCCGAATTCACCCCTCCACTTT
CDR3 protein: CASSEARARPNSPLHF

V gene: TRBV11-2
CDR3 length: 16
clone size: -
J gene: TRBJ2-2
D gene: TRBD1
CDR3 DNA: TGTGCCAGCAGCTCCCCCCAGGGGGCGGACACCGGGGAGCTGTTTTTT
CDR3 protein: CASSSPQGADTGELFF